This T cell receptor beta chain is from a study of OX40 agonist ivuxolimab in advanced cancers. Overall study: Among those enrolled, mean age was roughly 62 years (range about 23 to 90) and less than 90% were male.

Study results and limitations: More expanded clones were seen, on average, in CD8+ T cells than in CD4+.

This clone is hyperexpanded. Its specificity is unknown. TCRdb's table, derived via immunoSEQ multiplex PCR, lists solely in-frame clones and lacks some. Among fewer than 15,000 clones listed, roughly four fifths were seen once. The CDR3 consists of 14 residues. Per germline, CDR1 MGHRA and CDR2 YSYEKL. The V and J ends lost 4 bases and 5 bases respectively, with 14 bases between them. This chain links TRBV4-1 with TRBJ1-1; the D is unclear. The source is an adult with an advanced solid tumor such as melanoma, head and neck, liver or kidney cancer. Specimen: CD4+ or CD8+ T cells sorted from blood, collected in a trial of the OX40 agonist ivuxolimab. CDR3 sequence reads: CASSPEAGITEAFF. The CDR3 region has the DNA TGCGCCAGCAGCCCCGAGGCTGGGATTACTGAAGCTTTCTTT.